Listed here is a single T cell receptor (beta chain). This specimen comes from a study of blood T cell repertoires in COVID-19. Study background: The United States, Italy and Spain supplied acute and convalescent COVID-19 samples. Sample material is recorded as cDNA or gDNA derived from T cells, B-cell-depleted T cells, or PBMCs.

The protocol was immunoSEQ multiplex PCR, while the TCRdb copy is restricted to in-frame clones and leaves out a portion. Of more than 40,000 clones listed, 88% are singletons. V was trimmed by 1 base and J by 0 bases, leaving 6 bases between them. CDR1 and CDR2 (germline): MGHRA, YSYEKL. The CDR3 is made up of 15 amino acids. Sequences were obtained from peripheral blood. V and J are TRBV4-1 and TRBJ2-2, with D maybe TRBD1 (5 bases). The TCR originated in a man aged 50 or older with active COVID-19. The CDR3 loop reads CASSQAGTNTGELFF. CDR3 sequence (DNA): TGCGCCAGCAGCCAAGCAGGGACGAACACCGGGGAGCTGTTTTTT.